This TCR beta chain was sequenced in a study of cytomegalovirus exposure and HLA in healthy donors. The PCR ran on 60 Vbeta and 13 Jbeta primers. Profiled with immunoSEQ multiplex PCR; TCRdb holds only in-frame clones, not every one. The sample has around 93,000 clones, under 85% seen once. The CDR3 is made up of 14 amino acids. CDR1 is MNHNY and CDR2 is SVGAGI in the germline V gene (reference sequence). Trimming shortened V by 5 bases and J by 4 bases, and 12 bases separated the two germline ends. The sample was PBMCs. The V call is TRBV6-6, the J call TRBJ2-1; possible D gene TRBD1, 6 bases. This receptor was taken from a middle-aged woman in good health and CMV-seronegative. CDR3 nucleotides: TGTGCCAGCAGTACTGGACAGAGATACAATGAGCAGTTCTTC. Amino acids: CASSTGQRYNEQFF.